Listed below are T cell receptor beta chains from one sample, sequenced in a study of blood T cell repertoires in COVID-19. Assay: immunoSEQ multiplex PCR; the TCRdb copy retains only in-frame clones and omits some. The sample carries about 60,000 clones, about 89% recorded once. The sequencing input was peripheral blood. The origin of the receptors is a human donor in a cohort sampled during active COVID-19. Both conserved end residues are part of each CDR3. D genes are given only for firm matches. Clone size is stated in some rows and not others, as once, few, many or a class when expanded.

CDR3nt | CDR3aa | d_gene | abundance | j_gene | v_gene
TGTGCCAGCAGTGATCCGTTTCGGAGCACCGGGGAGCTGTTTTTT | CASSDPFRSTGELFF | NA | NA | TRBJ2-2 | TRBV2
TGTGCCAGCAAAAGACTAGCGGGAGACAATGAGCAGTTCTTC | CASKRLAGDNEQFF | TRBD2 | NA | TRBJ2-1 | TRBV6-4
TGTGCCAGCAGGGCCGGGACTAGGAGCTCCTACGAGCAGTACTTC | CASRAGTRSSYEQYF | TRBD2 | NA | TRBJ2-7 | TRBV2
TGCGCCAGCAGCTTGGAGTACGGGGGACAGAACTCCTACGAGCAGTACTTC | CASSLEYGGQNSYEQYF | NA | NA | TRBJ2-7 | TRBV5-1
TGTGCCAGTAGGCCAGCCCGCAGGGGGCAAGGGGCCAACGTCCTGACTTTC | CASRPARRGQGANVLTF | TRBD1 | NA | TRBJ2-6 | TRBV19
TGTGCCACCAGTGATAGCGGGAGGGCTTACGAGCAGTACTTC | CATSDSGRAYEQYF | TRBD2 | NA | TRBJ2-7 | TRBV24-1
TGTGCCAGCACCATTACGGGACAGACGAATCAGCCCCAGCATTTT | CASTITGQTNQPQHF | NA | NA | TRBJ1-5 | TRBV21-1
TGTGCCAGCAGCCCCTCGGCGGGGGGCTACACCTTC | CASSPSAGGYTF | NA | NA | TRBJ1-2 | TRBV9
TGCGCCAGCAGCTCTTTACTAGCGGGAGGGAGCACCGGGGAGCTGTTTTTT | CASSSLLAGGSTGELFF | TRBD2 | NA | TRBJ2-2 | TRBV5-1
TGTGCCAGCAGCCCAGGGGAGAGGGCTAACTATGGCTACACCTTC | CASSPGERANYGYTF | NA | NA | TRBJ1-2 | TRBV28
TGTGCCAGCACCACTAGGACCGGCGACTACGAGCAGTACTTC | CASTTRTGDYEQYF | NA | NA | TRBJ2-7 | TRBV28
TGTGCCAGCAGGGAGCCAGGGGGCACTGAAGCTTTCTTT | CASREPGGTEAFF | TRBD1 | NA | TRBJ1-1 | TRBV6-5
TGTGCCAGCAGAACAGGGGTCGAGCAGTACTTC | CASRTGVEQYF | TRBD1 | NA | TRBJ2-7 | TRBV3-1/TRBV3-2
TGTGCCTGGAGTGTACGGCTGGAGTACAATGAGCAGTTCTTC | CAWSVRLEYNEQFF | NA | NA | TRBJ2-1 | TRBV30
TGTGCCAGCAGGGCATCCAATGAGCAGTTCTTC | CASRASNEQFF | NA | NA | TRBJ2-1 | TRBV7-9
TGTGCCAGCAGCCAATGGACGGGAGTGGTCACCGGGGAGCTGTTTTTT | CASSQWTGVVTGELFF | NA | NA | TRBJ2-2 | TRBV14
TGTGCCAGCAGCTTAGAACGGGGTTCATACGAGCAGTACTTC | CASSLERGSYEQYF | NA | few | TRBJ2-7 | TRBV7-2
TGTGCCAGTAGTACCAGGGGGGCGAACACTGAAGCTTTCTTT | CASSTRGANTEAFF | TRBD1 | NA | TRBJ1-1 | TRBV19
TGTGCCACTTCCCCAGGAGGGCTCAACTACGAGCAGTACTTC | CATSPGGLNYEQYF | NA | NA | TRBJ2-7 | TRBV24-1
TGTGCCAGCACCGGAGGACTTCAGAACACTGAAGCTTTCTTT | CASTGGLQNTEAFF | NA | NA | TRBJ1-1 | TRBV9
TGTGCCATCAGTACCGATACTAGCGGGGGGGCAGATACGCAGTATTTT | CAISTDTSGGADTQYF | TRBD2 | NA | TRBJ2-3 | TRBV10-3
TGTGCCACCAGTGGGCCACGGGACAGGGACAATCAGCCCCAGCATTTT | CATSGPRDRDNQPQHF | TRBD1 | once | TRBJ1-5 | TRBV24-1
TGTGCCAGCAGTGATGCGGGACTTGCCTACGAGCAGTACTTC | CASSDAGLAYEQYF | NA | NA | TRBJ2-7 | TRBV6-1
TGTGCCAGCAGCTTAGAGGTAGCGGGGGCCACCTACGAGCAGTACTTC | CASSLEVAGATYEQYF | TRBD2 | NA | TRBJ2-7 | TRBV7-9
TGTGCCAGCACACAGGGTCGTACCGGGGAGCTGTTTTTT | CASTQGRTGELFF | NA | NA | TRBJ2-2 | TRBV27